This T cell receptor beta chain was sequenced in a study of radiotherapy plus CTLA-4 blockade in lung cancer. Study in general: An objective response was seen in around 19% of patients, and disease control in 30% to 35%.

Method: immunoSEQ multiplex PCR; TCRdb's copy keeps in-frame clones and lacks some. This sample has about 90,000 clones; around 83% occur once, and the top ten carry roughly 15%. Germline V gives CDR1 SGHDT, CDR2 YYEEEE. V lost 4 bases, J lost 7 bases, and 14 bases lay in between. The CDR3 runs to 13 residues. Broader study findings: Reports identified early blood T cell clone dynamics, with interferon-beta, as the best response predictor. The study found tumor-derived TCR clones expanded in blood after radiotherapy plus ipilimumab.

Each patient with chemo-refractory metastatic non-small-cell lung cancer was treated with focal radiation plus CTLA-4 blockade using ipilimumab. In regard to this clone: The target antigen is unknown.

This receptor was identified in a human donor with non-small cell lung cancer that progressed on radiotherapy plus ipilimumab. This specimen was peripheral blood, taken from a patient treated with radiotherapy plus ipilimumab. The V call is TRBV5-6, the J call TRBJ1-1, with D unclear. Here the CDR3 DNA reads TGTGCCAGCAGCCCTGAAGTACAAGGTGAAGCTTTCTTT. Translation gives CASSPEVQGEAFF.